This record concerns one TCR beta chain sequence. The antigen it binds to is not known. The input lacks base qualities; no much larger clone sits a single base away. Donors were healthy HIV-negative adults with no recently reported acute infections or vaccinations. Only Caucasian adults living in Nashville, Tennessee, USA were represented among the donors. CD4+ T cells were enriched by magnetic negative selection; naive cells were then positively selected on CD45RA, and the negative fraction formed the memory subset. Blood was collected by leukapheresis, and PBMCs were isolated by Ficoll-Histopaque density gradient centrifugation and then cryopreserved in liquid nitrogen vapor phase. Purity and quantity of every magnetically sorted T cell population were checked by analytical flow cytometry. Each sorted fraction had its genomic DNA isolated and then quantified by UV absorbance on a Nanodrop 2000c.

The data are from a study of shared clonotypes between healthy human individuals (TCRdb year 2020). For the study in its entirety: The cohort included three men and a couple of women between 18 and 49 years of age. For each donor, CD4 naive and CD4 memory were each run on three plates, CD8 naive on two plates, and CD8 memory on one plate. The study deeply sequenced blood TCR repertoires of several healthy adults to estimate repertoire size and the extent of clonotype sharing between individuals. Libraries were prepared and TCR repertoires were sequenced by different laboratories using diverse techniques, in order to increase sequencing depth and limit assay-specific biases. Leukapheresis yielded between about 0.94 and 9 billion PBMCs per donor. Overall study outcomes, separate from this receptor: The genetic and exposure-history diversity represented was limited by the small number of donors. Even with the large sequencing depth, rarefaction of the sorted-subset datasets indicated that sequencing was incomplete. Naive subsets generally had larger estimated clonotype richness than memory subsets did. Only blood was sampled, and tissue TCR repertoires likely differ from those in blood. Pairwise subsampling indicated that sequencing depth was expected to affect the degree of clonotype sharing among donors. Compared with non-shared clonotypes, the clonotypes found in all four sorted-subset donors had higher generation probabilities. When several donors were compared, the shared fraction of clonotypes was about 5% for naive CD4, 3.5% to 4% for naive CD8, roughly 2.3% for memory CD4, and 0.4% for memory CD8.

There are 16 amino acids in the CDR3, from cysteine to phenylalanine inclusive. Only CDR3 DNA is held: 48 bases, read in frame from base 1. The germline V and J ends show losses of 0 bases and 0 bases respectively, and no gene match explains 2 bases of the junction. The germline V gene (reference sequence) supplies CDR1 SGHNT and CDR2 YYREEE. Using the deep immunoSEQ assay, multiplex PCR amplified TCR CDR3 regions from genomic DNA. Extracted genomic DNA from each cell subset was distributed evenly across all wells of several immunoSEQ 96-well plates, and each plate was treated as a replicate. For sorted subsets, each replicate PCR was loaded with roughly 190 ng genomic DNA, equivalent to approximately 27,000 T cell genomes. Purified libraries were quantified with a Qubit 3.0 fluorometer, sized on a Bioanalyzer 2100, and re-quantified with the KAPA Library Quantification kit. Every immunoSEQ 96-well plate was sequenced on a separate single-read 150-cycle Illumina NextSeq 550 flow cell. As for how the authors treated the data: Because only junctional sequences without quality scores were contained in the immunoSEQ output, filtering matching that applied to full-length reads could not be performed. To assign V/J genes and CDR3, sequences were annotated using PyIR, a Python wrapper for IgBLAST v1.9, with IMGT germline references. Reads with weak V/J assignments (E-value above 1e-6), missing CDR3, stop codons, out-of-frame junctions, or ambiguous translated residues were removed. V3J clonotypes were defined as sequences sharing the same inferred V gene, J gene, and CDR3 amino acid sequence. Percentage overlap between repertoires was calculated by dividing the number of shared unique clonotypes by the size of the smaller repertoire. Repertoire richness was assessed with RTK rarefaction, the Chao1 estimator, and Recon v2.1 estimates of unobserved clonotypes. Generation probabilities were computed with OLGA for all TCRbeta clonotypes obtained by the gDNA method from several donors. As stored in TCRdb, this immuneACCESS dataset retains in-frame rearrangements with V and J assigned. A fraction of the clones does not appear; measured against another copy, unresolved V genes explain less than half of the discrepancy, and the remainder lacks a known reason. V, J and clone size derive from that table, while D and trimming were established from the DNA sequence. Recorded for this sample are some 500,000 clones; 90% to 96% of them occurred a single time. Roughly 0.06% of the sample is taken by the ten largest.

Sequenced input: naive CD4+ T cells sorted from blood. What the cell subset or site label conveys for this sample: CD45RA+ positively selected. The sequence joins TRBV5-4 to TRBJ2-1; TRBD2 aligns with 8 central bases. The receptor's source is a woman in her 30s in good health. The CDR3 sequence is CASSLGLAFSYNEQFF. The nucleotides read TGTGCCAGCAGCTTGGGACTAGCGTTCTCCTACAATGAGCAGTTCTTC.